This TCR beta chain was obtained from a study of PD-1 blockade in classical Hodgkin lymphoma. The time point: newly diagnosed, previously untreated cHL patient sample. Untreated, newly diagnosed classical Hodgkin lymphoma PBMCs were used for comparison. Study-wide results and caveats: Although disease activity or prior therapy may be involved, causes of the repertoire differences remain undefined. Lower baseline TCR diversity was reported for newly diagnosed patients than for healthy donors.

Concerning this clone: As yet, its antigen is unknown.

TCRdb's table, derived via immunoSEQ multiplex PCR, lists solely in-frame clones and lacks some. This table holds tens of thousands of clones, 91% found once. Trimming took 4 bases from V and 4 from J; bases not matched to a gene: 7. This CDR3 is built from 16 residues. Germline V CDR1 and CDR2: LNHDA, SQIVND (reference sequence). V is TRBV19 and J is TRBJ2-1; 10 bases match TRBD2. The source is a human donor with classical Hodgkin lymphoma. The specimen sequenced was peripheral blood mononuclear cells (PBMCs). CDR3 sequence (DNA): TGTGCCAGTAGTAGGGCTAGCGGGAGAACATACAATGAGCAGTTCTTC. Its translation: CASSRASGRTYNEQFF.